The clone carrying this TCR beta chain appeared a few times. Its target is not known. The data stem from a study of T cells after yellow fever vaccination. Study-level points and caveats: Highly abundant clonotypes carried over from the bulk population could end up in FACS-sorted repertoires as contaminants.

V lost 0 bases, J lost 5 bases, and 4 bases stayed unmatched. The germline V gene encodes CDR1 SGDLS and CDR2 YYNGEE. This CDR3 comprises 14 residues. 5'RACE template switching added a universal primer site and UMIs to TCR cDNA. TCRdb itself ran the 5' RACE reads through MiXCR, one entry per CDR3 protein. Here the sample spans 200,000 to 250,000 distinct CDR3 sequences, about 7% being singletons. The chain carries TRBV9 and TRBJ2-7; TRBD2 agrees at 8 bases. The TCR originated in a man between 25 and 39 years old who received the YFV17D yellow fever vaccine. The specimen comprised CD4+ T cells sorted from PBMCs, sampled 15 days after the yellow fever booster vaccination. CDR3: CASSVGAGVNEQYF. CDR3 in DNA: TGTGCCAGCAGCGTAGGAGCGGGAGTGAACGAGCAGTACTTC. The entire variable domain, with the rest obtained from reference TRBV9 and TRBJ2-7, is as follows: DSGVTQTPKHLITATGQRVTLRCSPRSGDLSVYWYQQSLDQGLQFLIQYYNGEERAKGNILERFSAQQFPDLHSELNLSSLELGDSALYFCASSVGAGVNEQYFGPGTRLTVT.